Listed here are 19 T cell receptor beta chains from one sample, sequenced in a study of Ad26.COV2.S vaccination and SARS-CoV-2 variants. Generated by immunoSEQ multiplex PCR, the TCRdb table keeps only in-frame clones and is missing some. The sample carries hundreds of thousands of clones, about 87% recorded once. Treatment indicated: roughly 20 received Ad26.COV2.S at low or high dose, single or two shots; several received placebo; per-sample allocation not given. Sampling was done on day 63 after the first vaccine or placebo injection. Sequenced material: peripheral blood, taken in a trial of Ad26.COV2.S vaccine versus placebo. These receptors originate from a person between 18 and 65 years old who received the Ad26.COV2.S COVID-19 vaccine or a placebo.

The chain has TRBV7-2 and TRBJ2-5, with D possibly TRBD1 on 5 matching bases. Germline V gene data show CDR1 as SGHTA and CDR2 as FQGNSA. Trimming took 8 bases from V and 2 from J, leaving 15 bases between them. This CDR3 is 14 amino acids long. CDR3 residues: CASGKTVVQETQYF. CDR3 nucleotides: TGTGCCAGCGGTAAGACAGTGGTTCAAGAGACCCAGTACTTC.

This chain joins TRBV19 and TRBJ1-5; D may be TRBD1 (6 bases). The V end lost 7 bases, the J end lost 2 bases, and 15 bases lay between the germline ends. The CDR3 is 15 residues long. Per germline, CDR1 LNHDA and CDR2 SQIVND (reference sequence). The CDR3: CASTGDRRGNQPQHF. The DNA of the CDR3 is TGTGCCAGTACAGGGGATCGACGGGGCAATCAGCCCCAGCATTTT.

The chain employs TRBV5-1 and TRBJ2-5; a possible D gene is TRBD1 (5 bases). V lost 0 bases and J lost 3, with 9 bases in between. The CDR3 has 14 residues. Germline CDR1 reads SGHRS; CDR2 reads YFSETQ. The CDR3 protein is CASSLGRVEETQYF. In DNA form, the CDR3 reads TGCGCCAGCAGCTTGGGCAGGGTAGAAGAGACCCAGTACTTC.

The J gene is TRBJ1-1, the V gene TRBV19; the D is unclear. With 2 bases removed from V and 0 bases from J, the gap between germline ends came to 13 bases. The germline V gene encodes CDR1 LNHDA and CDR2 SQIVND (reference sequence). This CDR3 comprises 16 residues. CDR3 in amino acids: CASSISEGRMNTEAFF. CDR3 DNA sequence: TGTGCCAGTAGTATATCGGAGGGCCGCATGAACACTGAAGCTTTCTTT.

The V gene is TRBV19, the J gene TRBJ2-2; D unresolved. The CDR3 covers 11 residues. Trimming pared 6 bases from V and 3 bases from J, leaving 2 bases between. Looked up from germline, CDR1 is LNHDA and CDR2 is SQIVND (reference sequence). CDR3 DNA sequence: TGTGCCAGTAGGGACACCGGGGAGCTGTTTTTT. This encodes CASRDTGELFF.

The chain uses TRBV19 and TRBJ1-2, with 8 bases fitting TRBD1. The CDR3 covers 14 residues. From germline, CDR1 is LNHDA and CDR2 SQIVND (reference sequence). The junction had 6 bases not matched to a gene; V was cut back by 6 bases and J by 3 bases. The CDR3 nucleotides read TGTGCCAGTAGCGGACAGGGATTGGACTATGGCTACACCTTC. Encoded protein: CASSGQGLDYGYTF.

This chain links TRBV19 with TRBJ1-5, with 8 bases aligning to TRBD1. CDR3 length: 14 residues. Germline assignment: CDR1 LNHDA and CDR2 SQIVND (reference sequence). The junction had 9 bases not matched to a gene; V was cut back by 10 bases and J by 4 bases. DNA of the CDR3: TGTGCCATAAGGCCCGGGACAGGAAATCAGCCCCAGCATTTT. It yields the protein CAIRPGTGNQPQHF.

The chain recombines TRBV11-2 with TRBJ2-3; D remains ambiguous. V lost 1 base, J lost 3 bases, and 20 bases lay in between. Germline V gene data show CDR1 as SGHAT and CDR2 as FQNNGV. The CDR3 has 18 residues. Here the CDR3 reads CASSLGVAPITGTDTQYF. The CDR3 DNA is TGTGCCAGCAGCTTAGGGGTGGCGCCCATTACTGGGACAGATACGCAGTATTTT.

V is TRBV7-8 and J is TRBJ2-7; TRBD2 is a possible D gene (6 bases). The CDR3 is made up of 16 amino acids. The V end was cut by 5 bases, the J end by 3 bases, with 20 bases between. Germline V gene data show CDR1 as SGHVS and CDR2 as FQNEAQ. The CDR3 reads CASSPQWGGVSYEQYF. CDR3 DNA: TGTGCCAGCAGCCCACAGTGGGGAGGAGTGAGCTACGAGCAGTACTTC.

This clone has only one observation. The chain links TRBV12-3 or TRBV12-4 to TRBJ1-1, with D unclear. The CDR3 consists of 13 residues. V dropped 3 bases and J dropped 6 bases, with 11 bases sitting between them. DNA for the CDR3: TGTGCCAGCAGTTTTTCGGTCAGGCCTGAAGCTTTCTTT. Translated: CASSFSVRPEAFF.

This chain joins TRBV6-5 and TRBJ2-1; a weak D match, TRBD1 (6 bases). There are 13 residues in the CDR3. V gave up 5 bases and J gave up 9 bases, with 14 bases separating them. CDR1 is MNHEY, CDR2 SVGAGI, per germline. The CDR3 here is CASSPRWDTEQFF. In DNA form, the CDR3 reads TGTGCCAGCAGTCCTCGTTGGGACACTGAGCAGTTCTTC.

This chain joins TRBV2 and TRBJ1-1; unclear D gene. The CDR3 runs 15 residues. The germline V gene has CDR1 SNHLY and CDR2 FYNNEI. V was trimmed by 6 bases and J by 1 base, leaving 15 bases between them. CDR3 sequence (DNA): TGTGCCAGCAGGTCTAGGGCCTTACCGAACACTGAAGCTTTCTTT. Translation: CASRSRALPNTEAFF.

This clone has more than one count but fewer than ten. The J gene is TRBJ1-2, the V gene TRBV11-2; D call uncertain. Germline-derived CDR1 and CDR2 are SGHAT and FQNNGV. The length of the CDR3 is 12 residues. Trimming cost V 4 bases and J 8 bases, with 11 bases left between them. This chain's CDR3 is CASSSNAGGYTF. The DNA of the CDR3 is TGTGCCAGCAGCTCAAATGCCGGGGGCTACACCTTC.

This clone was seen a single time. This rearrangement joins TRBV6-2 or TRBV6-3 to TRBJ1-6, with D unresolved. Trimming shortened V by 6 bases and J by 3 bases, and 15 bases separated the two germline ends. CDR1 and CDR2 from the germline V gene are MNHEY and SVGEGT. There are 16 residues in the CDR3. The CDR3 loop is CASSPQWGNYNSPLHF. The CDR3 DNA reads TGTGCCAGCAGCCCACAGTGGGGAAACTATAATTCACCCCTCCACTTT.

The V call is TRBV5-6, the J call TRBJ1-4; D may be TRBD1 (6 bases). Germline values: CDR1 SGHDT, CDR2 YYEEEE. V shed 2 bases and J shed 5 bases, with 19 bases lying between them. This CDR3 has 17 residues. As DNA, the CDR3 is TGTGCCAGCAGCTTTGGCCGGGCCGGGGGCCTCAATGAAAAACTGTTTTTT. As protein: CASSFGRAGGLNEKLFF.

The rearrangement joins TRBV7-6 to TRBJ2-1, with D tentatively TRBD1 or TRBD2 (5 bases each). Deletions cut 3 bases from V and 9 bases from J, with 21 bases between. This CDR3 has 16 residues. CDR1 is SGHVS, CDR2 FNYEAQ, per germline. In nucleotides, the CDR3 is TGTGCCAGCAGCTTGCCGGGACGGCAAGCCCGAGGTGAGCAGTTCTTC. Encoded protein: CASSLPGRQARGEQFF.

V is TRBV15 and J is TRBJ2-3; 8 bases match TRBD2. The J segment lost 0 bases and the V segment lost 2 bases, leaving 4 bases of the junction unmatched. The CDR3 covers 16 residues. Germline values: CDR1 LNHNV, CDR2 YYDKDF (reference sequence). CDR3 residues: CATSRTGGASTDTQYF. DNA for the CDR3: TGTGCCACCAGCAGAACGGGGGGGGCCAGCACAGATACGCAGTATTTT.

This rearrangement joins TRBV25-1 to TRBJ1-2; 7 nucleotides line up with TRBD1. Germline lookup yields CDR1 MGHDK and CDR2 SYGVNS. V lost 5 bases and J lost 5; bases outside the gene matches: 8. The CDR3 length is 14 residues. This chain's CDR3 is CASSPRQGSYGYTF. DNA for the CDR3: TGTGCCAGCAGTCCAAGACAGGGTTCGTATGGCTACACCTTC.

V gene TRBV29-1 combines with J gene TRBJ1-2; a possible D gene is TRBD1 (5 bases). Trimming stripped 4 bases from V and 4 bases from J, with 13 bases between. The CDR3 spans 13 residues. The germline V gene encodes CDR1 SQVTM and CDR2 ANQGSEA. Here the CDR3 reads CSVGEGSSYGYTF. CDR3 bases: TGCAGCGTTGGGGAGGGGTCCTCCTATGGCTACACCTTC.